The entry below gives a single T cell receptor (beta chain) sequence along with its context. Libraries were prepared by immunoSEQ multiplex PCR; TCRdb keeps only in-frame clonotypes and omits some of them. The profile shows 250,000 to 350,000 clones, approximately 90% of them singletons. Looked up from germline, CDR1 is GTSNPN and CDR2 is SVGIG (reference sequence). The CDR3 extends over 12 amino acids. The V end was cut by 2 bases, the J end by 7 bases, with 9 bases between. This entry is derived from a study of blood T cell repertoires in COVID-19. Study overall: Samples came from the United States, Italy and Spain, spanning acute and convalescent COVID-19.

The receptor was isolated from a woman between 50 and 59 years old with COVID-19, enrolled during active disease. The sequencing input was peripheral blood. The V and J genes are TRBV30 and TRBJ1-5, with unresolved D. CDR3 loop: CAWSPGAQPQHF. The CDR3 DNA sequence: TGTGCCTGGAGTCCAGGTGCCCAGCCCCAGCATTTT. The full variable domain, rest sourced from reference TRBV30 and TRBJ1-5, is SQTIHQWPATLVQPVGSPLSLECTVEGTSNPNLYWYRQAAGRGLQLLFYSVGIGQISSEVPQNLSASRPQDRQFILSSKKLLLSDSGFYLCAWSPGAQPQHFGDGTRLSIL.